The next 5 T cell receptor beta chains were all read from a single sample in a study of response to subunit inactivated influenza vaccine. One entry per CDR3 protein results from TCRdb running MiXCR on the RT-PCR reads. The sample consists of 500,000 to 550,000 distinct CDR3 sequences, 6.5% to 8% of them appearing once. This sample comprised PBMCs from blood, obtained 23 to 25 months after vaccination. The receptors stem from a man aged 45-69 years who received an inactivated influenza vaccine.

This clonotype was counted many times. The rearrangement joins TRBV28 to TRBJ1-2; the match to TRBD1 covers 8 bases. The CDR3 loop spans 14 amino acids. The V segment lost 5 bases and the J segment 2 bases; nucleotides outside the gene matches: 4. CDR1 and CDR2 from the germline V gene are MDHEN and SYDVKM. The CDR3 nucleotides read TGTGCCAGCAGTACAGGGGGGACGAACTATGGCTACACCTTC. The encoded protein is CASSTGGTNYGYTF.

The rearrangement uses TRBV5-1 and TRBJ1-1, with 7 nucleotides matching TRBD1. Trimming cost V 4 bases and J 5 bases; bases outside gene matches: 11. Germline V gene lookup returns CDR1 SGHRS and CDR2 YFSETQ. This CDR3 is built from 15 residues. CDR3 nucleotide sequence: TGCGCCAGCAGCCGACTCCGGCAGGGGGAAACTGAAGCTTTCTTT. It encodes CASSRLRQGETEAFF.

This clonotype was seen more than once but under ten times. CDR3 in DNA: TGTGCCACCAGTGACGCTCCCGGGACTAGCGGGAGCTCCTACAATGAGCAGTTCTTC. This translates into CATSDAPGTSGSSYNEQFF. The chain is built from TRBV24-1 and TRBJ2-1; TRBD2 agrees at 14 bases. Trimming took 4 bases from V and 0 from J; bases not matched to a gene: 7. The CDR3 consists of 19 residues. The germline CDR1 and CDR2 sequences are KGHDR and SFDVKD.

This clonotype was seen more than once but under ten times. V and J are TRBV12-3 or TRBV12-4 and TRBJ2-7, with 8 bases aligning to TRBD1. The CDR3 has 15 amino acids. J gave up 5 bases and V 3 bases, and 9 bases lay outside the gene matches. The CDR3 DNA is TGTGCCAGCAGTTTTGACTACAGGGGGAGAGACGAGCAGTACTTC. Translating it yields CASSFDYRGRDEQYF.

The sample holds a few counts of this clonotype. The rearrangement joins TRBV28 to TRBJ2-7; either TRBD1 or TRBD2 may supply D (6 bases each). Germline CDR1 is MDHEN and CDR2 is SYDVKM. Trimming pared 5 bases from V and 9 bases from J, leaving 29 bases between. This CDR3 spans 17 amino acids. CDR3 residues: CASSPGVADRTYGGQYF. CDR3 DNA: TGTGCCAGCAGTCCCGGGGTAGCGGACAGAACCTACGGTGGGCAGTACTTC.